Listed below are T cell receptor beta chains from one sample, sequenced in a study of blood T cell repertoires in COVID-19. TCRdb's table, derived via immunoSEQ multiplex PCR, lists solely in-frame clones and lacks some. The sample holds some 40,000 clones, about 83% seen once. The sample consisted of peripheral blood. The receptors shown here come from a woman older than 75 with acute or convalescent COVID-19. CDR3s include the opening cysteine and the closing phenylalanine or tryptophan. The D gene is left open where the match is weak. Size is stated for part of the rows, as once, few or many counts, or as a class when the clone is expanded.

-	TRBJ1-1	TRBV19	-	TGTGCCAGTAGTATAGATCCCGGAGGAGGTGAAGCTTTCTTT	CASSIDPGGGEAFF
-	TRBJ1-1	TRBV3-1/TRBV3-2	-	TGTGCCAGCAGCTCGACTGGAACTGAAGCTTTCTTT	CASSSTGTEAFF
-	TRBJ1-1	TRBV21-1	-	TGTGCCAGCAGCATAAACACTGAAGCTTTCTTT	CASSINTEAFF
TRBD1	TRBJ1-2	TRBV11-3	few	TGTGCCAGCAGCTCCCACAGGGGGATATCCAACTATGGCTACACCTTC	CASSSHRGISNYGYTF
-	TRBJ2-2	TRBV4-1	-	TGCGCCAGCAGCCAAGATGTGGGCAGGAACACCGGGGAGCTGTTTTTT	CASSQDVGRNTGELFF
-	TRBJ2-5	TRBV4-3	once	TGCGCCAGCAGCCAAGATTGGGGCCGAGAAATGACCCAGTACTTC	CASSQDWGREMTQYF
-	TRBJ1-3	TRBV18	-	TGTGCCAGCTCATCCTCGGGTTCTGGAAACACCATATATTTT	CASSSSGSGNTIYF
TRBD1	TRBJ2-7	TRBV19	-	TGTGCCAGTAGTATGGGACAGGCGCCGACCTACGAGCAGTACTTC	CASSMGQAPTYEQYF
TRBD2	TRBJ2-2	TRBV7-2	-	TGTGCCAGCAGCTCAAGGGGACTAGCGGGGACGAACACCGGGGAGCTGTTTTTT	CASSSRGLAGTNTGELFF
-	TRBJ2-3	TRBV6-5	-	TGTGCCAGCAGTTACTCTCCGACCGCTCCTGGGGCTACGCAGTATTTT	CASSYSPTAPGATQYF
TRBD1	TRBJ2-3	TRBV5-1	-	TGCGCCAGCAGCTTCGGACAGGGGGCATGGAATACGCAGTATTTT	CASSFGQGAWNTQYF
TRBD1	TRBJ2-2	TRBV11-2	-	TGTGCCAGCAGCCGCGACAGGGGGGACGGGGAGCTGTTTTTT	CASSRDRGDGELFF
-	TRBJ2-1	TRBV5-8	-	TGTGCCAGCAGCCCTTGGGGGGCCTACAATGAGCAGTTCTTC	CASSPWGAYNEQFF
-	TRBJ2-7	TRBV5-5	-	TGTGCCAGCAGCTTGGAAGGCAGGGGTTACGAGCAGTACTTC	CASSLEGRGYEQYF
-	TRBJ2-7	TRBV23-1	-	TGCGCCAGCAGTCAATCGTTCATCGGGACTCACGATACCCGCAGCTACGAGCAGTACTTC	CASSQSFIGTHDTRSYEQYF
-	TRBJ2-5	TRBV30	-	TGTGCCTGGAACCTTCAGCAGGGGTGGGAGACCCAGTACTTC	CAWNLQQGWETQYF
TRBD1	TRBJ2-5	TRBV10-3	-	TGTGCCATCAGTGATCAGGGGGACAGGGGCTTTGAGACCCAGTACTTC	CAISDQGDRGFETQYF
-	TRBJ1-4	TRBV30	-	TGTGCCTGGAGTGCCAGGGCGCCGGGTGAAAAACTGTTTTTT	CAWSARAPGEKLFF
-	TRBJ1-2	TRBV7-2	-	TGTGCCAGCAGCCCCGATGGGGGCAAGGGCTACACCTTC	CASSPDGGKGYTF
TRBD2	TRBJ2-3	TRBV7-6	-	TGTGCCAGCAGCCCGGTGATCGGGGGGGCGGTTACAGATACGCAGTATTTT	CASSPVIGGAVTDTQYF
TRBD2	TRBJ2-1	TRBV5-1	-	TGCGCCAGCAGCTTGGACCTGGGACTAGCGGGGAAGAATGAGCAGTTCTTC	CASSLDLGLAGKNEQFF
TRBD1	TRBJ1-2	TRBV5-1	-	TGCGCCAGCAGCTTGGCCGTGGGACAGGGGAACTATGGCTACACCTTC	CASSLAVGQGNYGYTF
TRBD2	TRBJ2-7	TRBV6-5	-	TGTGCCAGCAGCAAGGAAACGGGGGGGCTGTACTTC	CASSKETGGLYF
-	TRBJ1-5	TRBV19	-	TGTGCCAGTAGTACGAACTATAACAGGAATCAGCCCCAGCATTTT	CASSTNYNRNQPQHF
-	TRBJ2-2	TRBV9	-	TGTGCCAGCAGCGCTAGGGGTTCGAGCACCGGGGAGCTGTTTTTT	CASSARGSSTGELFF
TRBD1	TRBJ1-3	TRBV5-1	-	TGCGCCAGCAGCCCTCTGCCCGGGACAGGGAAAAACACCATATATTTT	CASSPLPGTGKNTIYF
TRBD1	TRBJ2-2	TRBV6-6	-	TGTGCCAGCAGCGGACAGGGAGAAGTAAGGTCCGGGGAGCTGTTTTTT	CASSGQGEVRSGELFF
TRBD1	TRBJ1-5	TRBV9	-	TGTGCCAGCAGCGTTGGACAGGGAGGACAGCCCCAGCATTTT	CASSVGQGGQPQHF